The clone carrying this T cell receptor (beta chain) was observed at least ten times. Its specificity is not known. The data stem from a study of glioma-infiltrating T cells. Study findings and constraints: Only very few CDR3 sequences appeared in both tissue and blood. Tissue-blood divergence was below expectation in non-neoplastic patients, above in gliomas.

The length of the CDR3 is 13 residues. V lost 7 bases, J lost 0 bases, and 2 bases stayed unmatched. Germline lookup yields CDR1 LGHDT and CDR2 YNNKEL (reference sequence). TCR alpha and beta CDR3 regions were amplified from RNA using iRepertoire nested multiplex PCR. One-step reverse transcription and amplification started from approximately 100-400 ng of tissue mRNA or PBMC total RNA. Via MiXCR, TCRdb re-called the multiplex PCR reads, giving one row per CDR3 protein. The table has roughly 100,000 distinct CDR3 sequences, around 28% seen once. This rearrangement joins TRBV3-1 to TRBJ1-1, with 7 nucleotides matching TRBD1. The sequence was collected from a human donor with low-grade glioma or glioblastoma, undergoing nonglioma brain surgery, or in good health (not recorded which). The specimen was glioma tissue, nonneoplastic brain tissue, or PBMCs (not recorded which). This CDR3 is CASTQGVNTEAFF. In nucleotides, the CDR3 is TGTGCCAGCACCCAGGGGGTGAACACTGAAGCTTTCTTT.